This T cell receptor (beta chain) was profiled in a study of T cells in Graves' hyperthyroidism and ophthalmopathy. There are many counts of this clonotype. The CDR3 contains 13 residues. The germline V gene has CDR1 SQVTM and CDR2 ANQGSEA. The V and J ends lost 4 bases and 0 bases respectively, with 9 bases between them. Hyperthyroidism had been newly diagnosed in patients aged 18 to 65, and its duration was under 2 months. Out of over 7.5 ml of fresh peripheral blood came the PBMCs. There were TCR beta CDR3 regions amplified from RNA transcripts. TCR CDR3 underwent first-round RT-PCR with the HTBI primer set. TCRdb re-analysed the multiplex PCR reads in MiXCR, keeping a single row per CDR3 protein. Among around 250,000 distinct CDR3 sequences listed, more than 12% were seen once.

The TCR was taken from a woman in her thirties or forties with Graves' hyperthyroidism that later progressed to Graves' ophthalmopathy. V and J are TRBV29-1 and TRBJ1-1, with D perhaps matching TRBD1 (6 bases). Sequencing was done on a sample of blood. CDR3 nucleotides: TGCAGCGTTGTGGGACAAATGAACACTGAAGCTTTCTTT. It translates to CSVVGQMNTEAFF.